Reported below is one TCR beta chain. The target of this receptor is not known. Per-nucleotide qualities are absent, and no much larger clonotype sits a single base away. This sample stems from a study of technical replicates of blood from four donors (dated by TCRdb to about 2017). The CDR3 runs 15 amino acids, cysteine and phenylalanine included. Only CDR3 DNA is held: 45 bases, read in frame from base 1. V ends up 5 bases short and J 0 bases short, with an unmatched junction base count of 3. In the germline V gene (reference sequence), CDR1 corresponds to SSHAT and CDR2 to FNYEAQ. The library was produced with the immunoSEQ multiplex PCR assay. TCRdb stores this immuneACCESS table with in-frame sequences only. Part of the clones is absent; in the studies checked, under half of the shortfall reflects unresolved V genes, and no reason is known for the rest. This sample comprises around 60,000 clones, nearly 95% of them detected only once. The leading ten clones occupy about 4.5% of the sample.

The chain was built from TRBV7-7 and TRBJ2-5; 10 central nucleotides agree with TRBD1. The clonotype originates from a human donor in good health. Some clones in this sample may be carry-over from other donors' samples. Sequencing was carried out using PBMCs. In nucleotide form, the sequence is TGTGCCAGCAGCCCGACAGGGGGCAACCAAGAGACCCAGTACTTC. It encodes CASSPTGGNQETQYF.